This passage covers 24 T cell receptor beta chains from one sample sequenced in a study of blood T cells in healthy people across ages. Alongside a J-beta primer mix, a sample-barcoded 5' primer served in a second PCR lasting about 6 to 12 cycles. TCRdb passed the 5' RACE reads through MiXCR, listing each CDR3 protein once. The data contain about 1,500,000 distinct CDR3 sequences, 42% of them singletons. The sequenced material came from blood. The receptors come from a woman aged 18-29 years in good health.

This clonotype was seen a few times. V is TRBV6-5 and J is TRBJ2-7; TRBD1 is a possible D gene (5 bases). Germline CDR1 MNHEY, CDR2 SVGAGI. The germline V and J ends were trimmed by 7 bases and 5 bases, with 9 bases remaining between them. The CDR3 is made up of 11 amino acids. The CDR3 is CASTDSNEQYF. The CDR3 coding sequence is TGTGCCAGCACCGACAGTAACGAGCAGTACTTC.

V and J are TRBV20-1 and TRBJ2-2; 7 bases match TRBD1. With V trimmed by 6 bases and J by 4 bases, 8 bases remained unmatched. The V gene's germline CDR1 is DFQATT and CDR2 SNEGSKA (reference sequence). The CDR3 consists of 14 residues. CDR3 in DNA: TGCAGTGCACCAAGACAGGGCGGCACCGGGGAGCTGTTTTTT. It translates to CSAPRQGGTGELFF.

Regarding this clonotype: The junction departs from the called germline gene at one end, perhaps through a read error. The chain carries TRBV7-9 and TRBJ1-6; TRBD1 is a possible D gene (5 bases). Germline V gene lookup returns CDR1 SEHNR and CDR2 FQNEAQ (reference sequence). This CDR3 has 16 residues. CDR3 protein: CASSRRAGLNNSPPHF. CDR3 coding DNA: TGTGCCAGCTCCCGACGCGCAGGGTTAAATAATTCACCCCCCCACTTT. The full variable domain, with the rest looked up from reference TRBV7-9 and TRBJ1-6, is DTGVSQNPRHKITKRGQNVTFRCDPISEHNRLYWYRQTLGQGPEFLTYFQNEAQLEKSRLLSDRFSAERPKGSFSTLEIQRTEQGDSAMYLCASSRRAGLNNSPPHFGNGTRLTVT.

V and J are TRBV6-1 and TRBJ1-6; a possible D gene is TRBD1 (6 bases). Germline V gives CDR1 MNHNS, CDR2 SASEGT. The CDR3 sequence is 13 residues long. Trimming cost V 10 bases and J 3 bases, with 10 bases left between them. The CDR3 is CATRDNYNSPLHF. Here the CDR3 DNA reads TGTGCCACCCGGGACAACTATAATTCACCCCTCCACTTT.

This clonotype was found a few times. The J gene is TRBJ2-3, the V gene TRBV28; D perhaps matches TRBD2 (6 bases). Looked up from germline, CDR1 is MDHEN and CDR2 is SYDVKM. V was pared by 6 bases and J by 1 base, with 20 bases between. The CDR3 spans 17 residues. As DNA, the CDR3 is TGTGCCAGCAGCCTACCCCAGGCGGGAAGGGGCACAGATACGCAGTATTTT. This encodes CASSLPQAGRGTDTQYF. The full variable domain, in which reference TRBV28 and TRBJ2-3 provide the parts outside the CDR3, is DVKVTQSSRYLVKRTGEKVFLECVQDMDHENMFWYRQDPGLGLRLIYFSYDVKMKEKGDIPEGYSVSREKKERFSLILESASTNQTSMYLCASSLPQAGRGTDTQYFGPGTRLTVL.

This clonotype was recorded a few times. This sequence joins TRBV29-1 and TRBJ2-1; 9 nucleotides match TRBD2. The CDR3 loop spans 14 amino acids. The J segment lost 10 bases and the V segment lost 0 bases, leaving 7 bases of the junction unmatched. Germline CDR1 reads SQVTM; CDR2 reads ANQGSEA. CDR3 loop: CSVEDRLAVGEQFF. The CDR3 DNA is TGCAGCGTTGAAGACCGACTAGCGGTGGGCGAGCAGTTCTTC.

This rearrangement joins TRBV12-3 or TRBV12-4 to TRBJ1-1, with 9 positions matching TRBD1. This CDR3 contains 16 residues. The junction had 7 bases not matched to a gene; V was cut back by 4 bases and J by 1 base. In DNA, the CDR3 is TGTGCCAGCAGTTCGAACAGGGGGCAAGGGAACACTGAAGCTTTCTTT. Translating it yields CASSSNRGQGNTEAFF.

The rearrangement links TRBV12-3 or TRBV12-4 to TRBJ2-1; D unresolved. The V end lost 8 bases, the J end lost 5 bases, and 16 bases lay between the germline ends. The CDR3 has 14 amino acids. The DNA for the CDR3 is TGTGCCAGCGTGCTCGAGCCCCTGAACAATGAGCAGTTCTTC. Amino acids: CASVLEPLNNEQFF.

The CDR3 loop is CASSEGTPNYEQYF. The CDR3 nucleotides are TGTGCCAGCAGTGAAGGTACTCCAAACTACGAGCAGTACTTC. This chain connects TRBV2 to TRBJ2-7, with D hard to call. The CDR3 extends over 14 amino acids. Germline-derived CDR1 and CDR2 are SNHLY and FYNNEI. V lost 1 base, J lost 3 bases, and 10 bases lay in between. The entire variable domain, with the rest obtained from reference TRBV2 and TRBJ2-7, is as follows: EPEVTQTPSHQVTQMGQEVILRCVPISNHLYFYWYRQILGQKVEFLVSFYNNEISEKSEIFDDQFSVERPDGSNFTLKIRSTKLEDSAMYFCASSEGTPNYEQYFGPGTRLTVT.

This sequence joins TRBV7-6 and TRBJ2-3, with D possibly matching TRBD1 (5 bases). Germline V lookup: CDR1 SGHVS, CDR2 FNYEAQ. There are 14 residues in the CDR3. The V and J ends lost 1 base and 12 bases respectively, with 17 bases between them. CDR3 residues: CASSLGRAIRVQYF. DNA for the CDR3: TGTGCCAGCAGCTTAGGGCGTGCAATCAGGGTTCAGTATTTT.

This clonotype was seen at least ten times. The chain combines TRBV5-1 with TRBJ2-1; 7 bases are a match to TRBD2. From germline, CDR1 is SGHRS and CDR2 YFSETQ. The junction had 7 bases not matched to a gene; V was cut back by 4 bases and J by 0 bases. The CDR3 extends over 16 amino acids. The CDR3 reads CASSPVAGVSYNEQFF. Written as DNA, the CDR3 is TGCGCCAGCAGCCCCGTGGCGGGAGTCTCCTACAATGAGCAGTTCTTC.

As to this clonotype: This clone may be a read error of a much larger clone one base away. The chain is built from TRBV6-2 or TRBV6-3 and TRBJ2-5; D remains unclear. The germline V gene has CDR1 MNHEY and CDR2 SVGEGT. This CDR3 is built from 12 residues. Trimming cost V 2 bases and J 11 bases, with 12 bases left between them. The DNA of the CDR3 is TGTGCCAGCAGTTACGGCAGCTACGTGCAGTACTTC. This sequence encodes CASSYGSYVQYF.

The V and J genes are TRBV6-1 and TRBJ2-1; TRBD1 matches at 11 bases. The CDR3 length is 17 residues. Trimming cost V 7 bases and J 0 bases; bases outside gene matches: 8. The germline gives CDR1 MNHNS, CDR2 SASEGT. The CDR3 nucleotides read TGTGCCAGCATGGACAGGGGGCCTAGGAGCTCCTACAATGAGCAGTTCTTC. Amino acid sequence: CASMDRGPRSSYNEQFF.

This clonotype has just one count. Sequence at one end of the junction differs from germline and may be a read error. The CDR3 is CAGSGPTDRANGYTF. The CDR3 DNA is TGTGCCGGCAGCGGACCCACGGACAGGGCGAATGGCTACACCTTC. V gene TRBV9 combines with J gene TRBJ1-2, with TRBD1 matching 8 bases. This CDR3 has 15 residues. CDR1 is SGDLS and CDR2 is YYNGEE in the germline V gene.

This clonotype appeared many times. The V and J genes are TRBV7-9 and TRBJ2-3, with 11 nucleotides matching TRBD2. Germline CDR1 SEHNR, CDR2 FQNEAQ (reference sequence). V lost 5 bases, J lost 7 bases, and 8 bases stayed unmatched. The CDR3 consists of 15 residues. CDR3 coding DNA: TGTGCCAGCAGCCCTCGGACTAGCGGGTTGAATACGCAGTATTTT. It yields the protein CASSPRTSGLNTQYF.

The chain couples TRBV6-5 to TRBJ2-1; TRBD2 might be the D (5 bases). The CDR3 length is 12 residues. The V gene lost 7 bases and the J gene lost 7 bases, with 11 bases spanning the gap. Germline loops: CDR1 MNHEY, CDR2 SVGAGI. CDR3 residues: CASKGTGNEQFF. The CDR3 coding sequence is TGTGCCAGCAAGGGAACGGGGAATGAGCAGTTCTTC.

This clonotype was seen a few times. The J gene is TRBJ2-1, the V gene TRBV13; 12 nucleotides match TRBD2. The CDR3 covers 16 residues. Germline V CDR1 and CDR2: PRHDT, FYEKMQ (reference sequence). J lost 6 bases, V lost 5 bases, and 8 bases had no gene match. DNA for the CDR3: TGTGCCAGCAGCCCGGCGCTAGCGGGGGGGCTCAATGAGCAGTTCTTC. This sequence encodes CASSPALAGGLNEQFF. Filled out from reference TRBV13 and TRBJ2-1, the complete variable domain reads AAGVIQSPRHLIKEKRETATLKCYPIPRHDTVYWYQQGPGQDPQFLISFYEKMQSDKGSIPDRFSAQQFSDYHSELNMSSLELGDSALYFCASSPALAGGLNEQFFGPGTRLTVL.

The genes are TRBV29-1 and TRBJ2-1; 10 bases align to TRBD1. V lost 7 bases and J lost 9; bases outside the gene matches: 9. The CDR3 loop spans 13 amino acids. Germline V gene sequence: CDR1 SQVTM, CDR2 ANQGSEA. CDR3 sequence (DNA): TGCAGCGGAAGACAGGGGGCTTTTGGTGAGCAGTTCTTC. Translating it yields CSGRQGAFGEQFF.

This chain uses TRBV20-1 with TRBJ1-6, with 10 bases lining up with TRBD1. There are 13 residues in the CDR3. Germline values: CDR1 DFQATT, CDR2 SNEGSKA (reference sequence). Unmatched junction bases numbered 11, after V lost 6 bases and J lost 15 bases. CDR3 sequence (DNA): TGCAGTGCGATCGACCGGGACAGGGGAAGCCTCCACTTT. Protein: CSAIDRDRGSLHF.

The table lists this clonotype with a few counts. This CDR3 reads CSVGAGGDTQYF. For the CDR3, the DNA is TGCAGCGTCGGAGCGGGGGGGGATACGCAGTATTTT. The chain joins TRBV29-1 to TRBJ2-3; 10 bases match TRBD2. Losses at the gene ends were 6 bases for V and 6 bases for J; bases not matched to a gene: 3. In germline, CDR1 is SQVTM, CDR2 ANQGSEA. This CDR3 is built from 12 residues.

The chain uses TRBV6-5 and TRBJ1-5; TRBD1 matches 9 bases. The germline gives CDR1 MNHEY, CDR2 SVGAGI. Trimming took 6 bases from V and 9 from J; bases not matched to a gene: 12. This CDR3 contains 15 residues. CDR3 residues: CASSPGQGIPGPQHF. CDR3 sequence (DNA): TGTGCCAGCAGCCCTGGACAGGGGATCCCTGGGCCCCAGCATTTT.

The V and J genes are TRBV20-1 and TRBJ2-5; no reliable D call. V lost 0 bases and J lost 5, with 13 bases in between. The CDR3 is 14 amino acids. Germline CDR1 DFQATT, CDR2 SNEGSKA (reference sequence). In nucleotides, the CDR3 is TGCAGTGCTAGAGATCATCGAGGTGGGGAGACCCAGTACTTC. Encoded protein: CSARDHRGGETQYF.

This sequence joins TRBV15 and TRBJ2-7; no definite D call. The CDR3 is 17 residues long. The V end was cut by 4 bases, the J end by 0 bases, with 19 bases between. In germline, CDR1 is LNHNV, CDR2 YYDKDF (reference sequence). CDR3 amino acids: CATSINILSAVSYEQYF. CDR3 nucleotide sequence: TGTGCCACCAGCATAAACATCCTAAGCGCGGTCTCCTACGAGCAGTACTTC.

The V gene is TRBV20-1, the J gene TRBJ1-1; TRBD1 might be the D (6 bases). The CDR3 is made up of 14 amino acids. The ends were cut back, 3 bases at V and 0 bases at J, with 11 bases in the middle. Germline V lookup: CDR1 DFQATT, CDR2 SNEGSKA (reference sequence). CDR3 nucleotide sequence: TGCAGTGCTAGTCAAGGACAGTTGAACACTGAAGCTTTCTTT. This encodes CSASQGQLNTEAFF.